This TCR beta chain was retrieved from a study of blood T cell repertoires in COVID-19. Across the study: The United States, Italy and Spain supplied acute and convalescent COVID-19 samples. T cells, B-cell-depleted T cells, or PBMCs provided the cDNA or gDNA that served as material.

Germline V CDR1 and CDR2: GTSNPN, SVGIG (reference sequence). The CDR3 has 13 residues. As handled by the study authors: Cell counts per sample came from amplifying reference gene primers. TCRdb's copy holds only in-frame clones and misses some; the assay was immunoSEQ multiplex PCR. That table gives V, J and clone size, and the DNA gave D and trimming. The repertoire holds some 170,000 clones, with more than 80% as singletons. Patients from Seattle were sampled longitudinally, starting during active infection. The chain carries TRBV30 and TRBJ1-2; 7 nucleotides line up with TRBD1. Sequenced sample: peripheral blood. The TCR sequence derives from a woman aged 60 to 75 with COVID-19, enrolled during active disease. In DNA, the CDR3 is TGTGGCCGATCAGGGGGAGGTAACTATGGCTACACCTTC. Its protein is CGRSGGGNYGYTF.